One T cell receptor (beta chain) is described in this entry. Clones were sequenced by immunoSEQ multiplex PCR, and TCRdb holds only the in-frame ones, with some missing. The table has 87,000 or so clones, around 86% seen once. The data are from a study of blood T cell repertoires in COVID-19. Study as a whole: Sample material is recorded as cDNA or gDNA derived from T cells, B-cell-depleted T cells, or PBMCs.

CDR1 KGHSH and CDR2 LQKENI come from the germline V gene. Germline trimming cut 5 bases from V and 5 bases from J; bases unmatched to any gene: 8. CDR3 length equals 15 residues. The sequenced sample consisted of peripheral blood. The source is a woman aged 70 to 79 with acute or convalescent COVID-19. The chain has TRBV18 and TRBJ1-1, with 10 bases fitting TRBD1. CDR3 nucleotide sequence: TGTGCCAGCTCATCCCGGGACAGGGGAATGACTGAAGCTTTCTTT. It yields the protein CASSSRDRGMTEAFF.